The entry below gives a single T cell receptor (beta chain) sequence along with its context. Repertoires were generated with immunoSEQ multiplex PCR, while TCRdb's copy carries only in-frame clones and drops some. The repertoire holds 70,000 to 95,000 clones, with about 90% as singletons. V was pared by 2 bases and J by 4 bases, with 11 bases between. In germline, CDR1 is LNHDA, CDR2 SQIVND (reference sequence). This CDR3 is 14 amino acids long. These data belong to a study of blood T cell repertoires in COVID-19. Looking at the study overall: PBMCs, B-cell-depleted T cells, or T cells provided the cDNA or gDNA that made up the material.

The V gene is TRBV19, the J gene TRBJ1-1; D is undetermined. Sequenced sample: peripheral blood. The sequence was collected from a man aged 45-65 years with COVID-19, enrolled during active disease. CDR3 region: CASSIPPPSTEAFF. CDR3 DNA: TGTGCCAGTAGTATACCCCCCCCGAGCACTGAAGCTTTCTTT.